This record looks at one TCR beta chain sequence and its context. Its antigen is still unknown. No clone much larger than this one lies a single base away; base qualities are absent. The CDR3 regions of human TCRbeta chains were analyzed by immunosequencing. The original methods were these. TCRs in the repertoires were matched against a reference library of SARS-CoV-2-specific TCRs that had been generated with the MIRA antigen-specificity platform. Breadth meant the fraction of unique TCRs that were SARS-CoV-2-associated, whereas depth meant the fraction of total T cells that were SARS-CoV-2-associated. Each spike-specific TCR was assigned to its reactive spike region and to a CD4 or CD8 class using the MIRA data. Log10-transformed breadth and depth values were compared by one-way ANOVA with Sidak's multiple comparisons tests. TCRdb mirrors the immuneACCESS table, restricted to in-frame sequences. Some clones are absent from its copies; in checked studies, under half trace to an unresolved V gene, and the reason for the others is unknown. The DNA gave D and trimming, while V, J and clone size come from that table. Across this sample there are 130,000 to 150,000 clones, with more than 75% seen only once. The ten largest make up roughly 5.5% of the sample.

These data come from a study of T cell responses to AZD1222 COVID-19 vaccine (dated by TCRdb to 2020 to 2022). Regarding the research as a whole: AZD1222 recipients given second doses at about 4 weeks or at about 12 weeks were pooled, since spike-specific TCR depth and breadth were not found to differ between the two schedules. Trial participants were enrolled by age into subgroups of 18-55, 56-69 and 70-plus years, and about 150, 27 and 61 TCR-sequenced participants, respectively, were included in these subgroups. A total of around 240 trial participants underwent TCR sequencing, of whom some 210 received two doses of AZD1222 and around 26 received two doses of the MenACWY control vaccine. The paper as a whole reports these results and caveats: Nearly half of unique spike-specific TCRs reportedly recognized epitopes outside regions mutated in the B.1.351 and B.1.1.7 variants. Conclusions about previously exposed vaccinees were limited because only six AZD1222 recipients were SARS-CoV-2 seropositive at baseline. The whole spike protein was spanned by vaccine-associated CD4 TCRs, and dominant responses were seen in regions 160-218 and 743-854. Because no day 14 peak-response samples were available, the repertoires could be characterized only after the peak T cell response. The 56-69-year group was small, and its depth increase did not reach significance, likely because of low power. Most participants were white British and females outnumbered males, and the authors suggested that clonal diversity may have been underestimated. After two AZD1222 doses, spike-specific TCR breadth and depth were significantly higher than at day 0 and than in MenACWY recipients.

Clipping removes 4 bases from V and 4 bases from J, with 7 as the unmatched junction base count. The CDR3 measures 15 amino acids from cysteine to phenylalanine. Just CDR3 DNA is preserved here, 45 bases in frame from base 1. As encoded in the germline V gene (reference sequence), CDR1 is SEHNR while CDR2 is FQNEAQ. The time point label of this sample denotes: baseline before first vaccination. Vaccinee samples came from UK trials COV001 and COV002, including a single-blind randomized controlled phase 2/3 trial of AZD1222 (ChAdOx1 nCoV-19) in healthy adults. Trial participant PBMC samples were collected at day 0 and day 28 after the second dose for TCRbeta chain sequencing.

This sequence uses TRBV7-9 and TRBJ2-5, and TRBD1 aligns with 9 junction nucleotides. Here the sequenced sample was peripheral blood, taken on day 0 of AZD1222 vaccination. This TCR was recovered from an adult in good health. The CDR3 region reads CASSYGQGRAETQYF. The nucleotide sequence is given as TGTGCCAGCAGCTACGGACAGGGGAGAGCAGAGACCCAGTACTTC.